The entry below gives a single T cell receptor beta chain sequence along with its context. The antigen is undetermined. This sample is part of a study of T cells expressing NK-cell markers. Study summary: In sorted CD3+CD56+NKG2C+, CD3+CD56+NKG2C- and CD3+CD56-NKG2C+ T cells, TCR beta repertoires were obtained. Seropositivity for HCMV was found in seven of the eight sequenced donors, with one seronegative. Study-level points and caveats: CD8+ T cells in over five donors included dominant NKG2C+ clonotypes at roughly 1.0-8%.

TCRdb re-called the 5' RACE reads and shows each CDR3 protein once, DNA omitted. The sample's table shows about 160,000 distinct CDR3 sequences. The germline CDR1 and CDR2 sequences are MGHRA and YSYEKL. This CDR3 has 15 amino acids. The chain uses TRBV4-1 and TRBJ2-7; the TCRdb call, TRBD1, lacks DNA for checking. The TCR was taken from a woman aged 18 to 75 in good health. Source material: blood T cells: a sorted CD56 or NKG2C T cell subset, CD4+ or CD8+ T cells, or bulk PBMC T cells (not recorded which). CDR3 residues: CASSLGTFGLASQYF.